This T cell receptor (beta chain) was sequenced in a study of neurological immune-mediated disorders. About the research overall: Within the group of 35 or so multiple sclerosis patients, some 31 were relapsing-remitting, while 3 were secondary progressive. Points from the study as a whole: Because no CDR3 amino acid sequences were shared across subjects by expanded clones, private repertoires were suggested in all groups.

TCRdb processed the 5' RACE reads anew with MiXCR; each CDR3 protein has one entry. The sample contains 42,000 or so distinct CDR3 sequences, roughly 2.5% of which appear only once. The sample holds a few counts of this clonotype. Its specificity is unknown. V was trimmed by 1 base and J by 2 bases, leaving 11 bases between them. CDR1 and CDR2 (germline): SSHAT, FNYEAQ (reference sequence). This CDR3 contains 15 residues. Material for sequencing was PBMCs. The rearrangement uses TRBV7-7 and TRBJ2-5, with TRBD1 as a possible D gene (6 bases). The receptor's source is a man between 25 and 39 years old with multiple sclerosis. This chain's CDR3 is CASSLGGQVQETQYF. The DNA of the CDR3 is TGTGCCAGCAGCTTAGGGGGGCAGGTACAAGAGACCCAGTACTTC.